This T cell receptor (beta chain) was retrieved from a study of cytomegalovirus exposure and HLA in healthy donors (dated by TCRdb to about 2017). As for the study more broadly: According to a later analysis, one platform produced both the 100 to 150 validation repertoires and the roughly 650 repertoires of the first cohort. A separate validation cohort of about 110 different subjects was used in addition to the 666-subject first cohort. The study aimed to test whether signatures of past pathogen exposure could be identified by cataloging public T cell receptors. High-throughput TCR immunosequencing, statistical association of individual TCRs with disease status, and machine learning were combined to predict cytomegalovirus infection status. The investigation overall reported the following: Most TCR sequences were observed very rarely across donors, whereas some public TCRs were present in many individuals. A few of the identified cytomegalovirus-associated TCR beta chains were confirmed in vitro to be specific for cytomegalovirus antigens. It was suggested by the authors that the approach could potentially be generalized to other disease states and immunological phenotypes. The study listed around 160 TCR beta chains as associated with cytomegalovirus. The validation cohort had no HLA typing available for a later analysis, so co-occurrence within that cohort was assessed over all 120 or so repertoires. A later analysis found that TCRs clustered in the first cohort also tended to co-occur in the 95 to 150 validation repertoires, with 90% to 95% of cluster scores above 0. The classifier was reported to diagnose cytomegalovirus status with high specificity and sensitivity in both the original and validation cohorts.

The donors were included in the validation cohort of roughly 130 subjects, a group kept apart from the approximately 690-subject first cohort. In the case of this clone: What this receptor recognizes is not known. Base qualities were left out, and no much larger clone turns up one base away.

Compared with germline, V lacks 7 bases and J lacks 6 bases; bases without a gene match: 12. The CDR3 sequence holds 13 residues, the cysteine and phenylalanine included. Here the CDR3 DNA is all that survives: 39 bases in frame from base 1. Per the germline V gene (reference sequence), GTSNPN is the CDR1 and SVGIG is the CDR2. Receptor libraries were prepared by the immunoSEQ multiplex PCR assay. The authors' pipeline ran thus. A statistical classification framework was developed to diagnose cytomegalovirus status using the catalog of TCR beta chain sequences. Imported from immuneACCESS, the table was reduced by TCRdb to in-frame sequences with V and J called. These copies leave out some clones; in studies compared against another copy, an unresolved V gene accounts for under half, and the cause of the remainder is not known. The V and J calls and clone size are taken from that table; D and trimming were inferred from the DNA. A total of some 100,000 clones appear in this sample, about 83% of them only once. The ten largest clonotypes hold roughly 5% of the sample.

The receptor was isolated from a man between 18 and 35 years old in good health and CMV-seronegative. The chain is made from TRBV30 and TRBJ2-7; 7 junctional bases match TRBD2. Sequencing was performed on PBMCs. The nucleotides read TGTGCCTTAGAGCGGGAAAGGTTTACCGAGCAGTACTTC. This yields the protein CALERERFTEQYF.